This TCR beta chain was recorded in a study of blood T cell repertoires in COVID-19. Study context: The samples span acute and convalescent COVID-19 from the United States, Italy and Spain. The analysed material was cDNA or gDNA that came from T cells, B-cell-depleted T cells, or PBMCs.

In the original analysis: Estimation of nucleated cell counts was performed using reference gene primer amplification. Some clones are missing from TCRdb's copy, which holds only in-frame ones; the method was immunoSEQ multiplex PCR. The V and J calls and the clone size are those of that table, but D and trimming were determined from the DNA. The sample holds approximately 17,000 clones, approximately 90% seen once. This clone has a single count. The CDR3 runs 15 residues. Trimming removed 4 bases at V and 0 bases at J, with 10 bases between. Germline CDR1 KGHSH, CDR2 LQKENI. This TCR derives from a human donor in a cohort sampled during active COVID-19. The chain has TRBV18 and TRBJ2-4; D gene unclear. The sample taken for sequencing was peripheral blood. This chain's CDR3 is CASSHTEIAKNIQYF. The CDR3 nucleotides read TGTGCCAGCTCACACACGGAGATAGCCAAAAACATTCAGTACTTC.